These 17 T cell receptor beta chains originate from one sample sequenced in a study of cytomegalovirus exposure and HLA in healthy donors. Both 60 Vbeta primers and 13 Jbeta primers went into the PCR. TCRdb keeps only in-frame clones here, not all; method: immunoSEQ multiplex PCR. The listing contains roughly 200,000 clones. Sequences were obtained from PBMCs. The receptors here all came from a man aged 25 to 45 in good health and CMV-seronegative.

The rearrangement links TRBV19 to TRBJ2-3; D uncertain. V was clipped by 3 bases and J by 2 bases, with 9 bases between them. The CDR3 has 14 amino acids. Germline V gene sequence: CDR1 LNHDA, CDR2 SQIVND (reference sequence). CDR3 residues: CASSMVILTDTQYF. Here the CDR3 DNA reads TGTGCCAGTAGTATGGTTATACTCACAGATACGCAGTATTTT.

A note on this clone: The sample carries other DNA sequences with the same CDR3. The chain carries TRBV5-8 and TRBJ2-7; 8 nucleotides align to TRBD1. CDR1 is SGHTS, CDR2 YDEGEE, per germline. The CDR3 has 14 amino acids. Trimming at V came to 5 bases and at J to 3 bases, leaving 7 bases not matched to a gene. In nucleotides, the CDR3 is TGTGCCAGCAGGAGGGACAGGATTTTCTACGAGCAGTACTTC. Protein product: CASRRDRIFYEQYF.

The CDR3 coding sequence is TGTGCCAGCAGTTTGATCAGGACAGGGAGGGTTGGGGGCTATGGCTACACCTTC. It codes for CASSLIRTGRVGGYGYTF. The chain uses TRBV28 and TRBJ1-2; 8 bases align to TRBD1. V lost 3 bases, J lost 4 bases, and 16 bases stayed unmatched. The CDR3 extends over 18 amino acids. Germline V gene data show CDR1 as MDHEN and CDR2 as SYDVKM.

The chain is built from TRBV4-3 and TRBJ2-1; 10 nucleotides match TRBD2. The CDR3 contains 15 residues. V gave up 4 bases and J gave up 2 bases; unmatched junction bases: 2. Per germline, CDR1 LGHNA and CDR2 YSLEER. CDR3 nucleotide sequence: TGCGCCAGCAGCCCCACTAGCGGGACCTACAATGAGCAGTTCTTC. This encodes CASSPTSGTYNEQFF.

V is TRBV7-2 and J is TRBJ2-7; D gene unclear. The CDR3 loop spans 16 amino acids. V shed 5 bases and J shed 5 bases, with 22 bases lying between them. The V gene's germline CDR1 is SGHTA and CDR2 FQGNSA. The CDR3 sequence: CASSPDSRHRSNEQYF. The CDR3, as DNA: TGTGCCAGCAGCCCCGATTCCAGGCATCGTTCCAACGAGCAGTACTTC. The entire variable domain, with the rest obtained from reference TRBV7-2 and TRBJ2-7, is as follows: GAGVSQSPSNKVTEKGKDVELRCDPISGHTALYWYRQSLGQGLEFLIYFQGNSAPDKSGLPSDRFSAERTGGSVSTLTIQRTQQEDSAVYLCASSPDSRHRSNEQYFGPGTRLTVT.

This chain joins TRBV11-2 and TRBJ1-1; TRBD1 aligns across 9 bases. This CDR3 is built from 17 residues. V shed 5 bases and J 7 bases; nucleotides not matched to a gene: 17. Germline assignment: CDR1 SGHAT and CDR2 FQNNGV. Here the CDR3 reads CASSRINRGLKAFEAFF. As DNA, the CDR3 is TGTGCCAGCAGCCGAATAAACAGGGGGCTAAAGGCGTTTGAAGCTTTCTTT.

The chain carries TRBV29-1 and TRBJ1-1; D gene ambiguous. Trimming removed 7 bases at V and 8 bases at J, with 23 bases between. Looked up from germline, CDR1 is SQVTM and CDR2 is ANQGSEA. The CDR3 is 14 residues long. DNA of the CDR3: TGCAGCGCTGTCGGGAGGGATACGGTCAAGGAAGCTTTCTTT. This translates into CSAVGRDTVKEAFF.

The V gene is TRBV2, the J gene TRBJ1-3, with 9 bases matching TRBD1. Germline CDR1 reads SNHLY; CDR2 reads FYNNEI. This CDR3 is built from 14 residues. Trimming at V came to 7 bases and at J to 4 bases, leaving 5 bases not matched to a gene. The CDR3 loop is CASTWTGAGNTIYF. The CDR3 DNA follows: TGTGCCAGCACCTGGACAGGGGCAGGAAACACCATATATTTT.

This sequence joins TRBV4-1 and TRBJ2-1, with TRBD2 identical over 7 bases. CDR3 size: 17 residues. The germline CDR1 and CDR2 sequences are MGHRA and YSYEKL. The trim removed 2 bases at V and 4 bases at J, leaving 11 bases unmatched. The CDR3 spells CASSQSGLAEMYNEQFF. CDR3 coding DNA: TGCGCCAGCAGCCAAAGCGGCCTAGCGGAGATGTACAATGAGCAGTTCTTC.

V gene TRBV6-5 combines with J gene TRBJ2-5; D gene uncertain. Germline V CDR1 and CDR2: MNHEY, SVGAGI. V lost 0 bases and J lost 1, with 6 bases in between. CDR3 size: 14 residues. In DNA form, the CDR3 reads TGTGCCAGCAGTTACTCGTACAGCCAAGAGACCCAGTACTTC. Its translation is CASSYSYSQETQYF.

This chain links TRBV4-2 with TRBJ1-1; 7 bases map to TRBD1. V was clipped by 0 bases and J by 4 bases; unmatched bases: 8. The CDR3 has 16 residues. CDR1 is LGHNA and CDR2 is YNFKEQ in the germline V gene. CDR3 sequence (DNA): TGTGCCAGCAGCCAAGATCCGACAGGGCTGAGCACTGAAGCTTTCTTT. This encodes CASSQDPTGLSTEAFF.

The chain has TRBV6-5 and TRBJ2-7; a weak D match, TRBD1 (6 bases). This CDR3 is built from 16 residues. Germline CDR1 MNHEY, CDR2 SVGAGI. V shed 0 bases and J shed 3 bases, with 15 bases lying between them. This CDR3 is CASSYSHRTDDYEQYF. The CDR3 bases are TGTGCCAGCAGTTACTCCCATAGGACAGATGACTACGAGCAGTACTTC.

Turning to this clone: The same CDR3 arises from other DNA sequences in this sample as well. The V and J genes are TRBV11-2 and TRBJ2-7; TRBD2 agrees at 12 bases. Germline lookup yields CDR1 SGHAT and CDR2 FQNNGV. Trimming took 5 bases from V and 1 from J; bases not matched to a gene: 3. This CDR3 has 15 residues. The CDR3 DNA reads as TGTGCCAGCAGCACCACTAGCGGGAGGTCCTACGAGCAGTACTTC. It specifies CASSTTSGRSYEQYF.

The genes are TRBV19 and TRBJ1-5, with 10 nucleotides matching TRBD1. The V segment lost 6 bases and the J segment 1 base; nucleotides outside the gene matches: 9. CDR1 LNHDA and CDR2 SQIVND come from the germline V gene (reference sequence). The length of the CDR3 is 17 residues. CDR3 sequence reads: CASRSPGTGESNQPQHF. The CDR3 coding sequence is TGTGCCAGTAGAAGTCCGGGGACAGGGGAAAGCAATCAGCCCCAGCATTTT. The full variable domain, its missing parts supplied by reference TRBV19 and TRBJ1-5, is DGGITQSPKYLFRKEGQNVTLSCEQNLNHDAMYWYRQDPGQGLRLIYYSQIVNDFQKGDIAEGYSVSREKKESFPLTVTSAQKNPTAFYLCASRSPGTGESNQPQHFGDGTRLSIL.

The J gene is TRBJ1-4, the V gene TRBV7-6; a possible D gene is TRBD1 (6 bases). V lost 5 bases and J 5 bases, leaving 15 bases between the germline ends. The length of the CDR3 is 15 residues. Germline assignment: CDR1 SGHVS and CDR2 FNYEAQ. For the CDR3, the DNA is TGTGCCAGCAGCCCTTACGGGGGGCTGAATGAAAAACTGTTTTTT. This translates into CASSPYGGLNEKLFF.

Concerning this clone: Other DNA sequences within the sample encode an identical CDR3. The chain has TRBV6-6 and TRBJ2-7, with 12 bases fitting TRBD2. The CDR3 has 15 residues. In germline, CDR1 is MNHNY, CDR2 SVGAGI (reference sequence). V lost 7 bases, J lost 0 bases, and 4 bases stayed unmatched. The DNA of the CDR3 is TGTGCCAGCAAACTAGCGGGAGGCCCCTCCTACGAGCAGTACTTC. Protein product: CASKLAGGPSYEQYF.

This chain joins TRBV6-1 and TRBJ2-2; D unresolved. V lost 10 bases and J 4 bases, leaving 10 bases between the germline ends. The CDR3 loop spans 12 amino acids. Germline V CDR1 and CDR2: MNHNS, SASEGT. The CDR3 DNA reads TGTGCCACCACGAGCTCCACCGGGGAGCTGTTTTTT. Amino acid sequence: CATTSSTGELFF.